One sample yielded the 17 T cell receptor beta chains listed below, sequenced in a study of cytomegalovirus exposure and HLA in healthy donors. Amplification used 60 Vbeta primers and 13 Jbeta primers. Profiling relied on immunoSEQ multiplex PCR, and the TCRdb table lists in-frame clones only, not all of them. Of roughly 150,000 clones listed, 70% to 80% were seen once; the top ten hold over 1.1%. Material: PBMCs. These receptors came from a male donor in good health and CMV-seronegative.

The V call is TRBV7-7, the J call TRBJ2-1; 11 nucleotides line up with TRBD2. The CDR3 contains 13 residues. The germline V gene has CDR1 SSHAT and CDR2 FNYEAQ (reference sequence). After removal of 5 bases from V and 15 bases from J, the junction contained 9 bases not matched to a gene. The CDR3 nucleotides read TGTGCCAGCAGCGCAGAGACTAGCGGGACTTTGTTCTTC. Translating it yields CASSAETSGTLFF.

The rearrangement joins TRBV6-5 to TRBJ2-7; D gene unclear. This CDR3 has 13 amino acids. In germline, CDR1 is MNHEY, CDR2 SVGAGI. Deletions cut 10 bases from V and 2 bases from J, with 15 bases between. CDR3 sequence (DNA): TGTGCCACTTTCGAACGCGAGACCTACGAGCAGTACTTC. This encodes CATFERETYEQYF.

The chain combines TRBV7-8 with TRBJ2-7; no clear D gene. Germline assignment: CDR1 SGHVS and CDR2 FQNEAQ. This CDR3 comprises 15 residues. V lost 1 base to trimming and J lost 5 bases, with 15 bases between them. CDR3 protein: CASSLVGTVNNEQYF. The CDR3 coding sequence is TGTGCCAGCAGCTTAGTAGGCACAGTCAATAACGAGCAGTACTTC.

The chain carries TRBV30 and TRBJ2-2, with TRBD2 matching 8 bases. From germline, CDR1 is GTSNPN and CDR2 SVGIG (reference sequence). V was pared by 2 bases and J by 7 bases, with 3 bases of the junction left unmatched. The CDR3 sequence is 13 residues long. CDR3 in DNA: TGTGCCTGGAGTCGACTAGCGAACGGGGAGCTGTTTTTT. Translating gives CAWSRLANGELFF.

The chain has TRBV7-9 and TRBJ2-7, with D unclear. The germline V gene encodes CDR1 SEHNR and CDR2 FQNEAQ (reference sequence). The CDR3 extends over 13 amino acids. V gave up 1 base and J gave up 3 bases, with 7 bases separating them. This CDR3 is CASSLGPNYEQYF. CDR3 nucleotides: TGTGCCAGCAGCTTAGGTCCTAACTACGAGCAGTACTTC. Full variable domain (missing parts from reference TRBV7-9 and TRBJ2-7): DTGVSQNPRHKITKRGQNVTFRCDPISEHNRLYWYRQTLGQGPEFLTYFQNEAQLEKSRLLSDRFSAERPKGSFSTLEIQRTEQGDSAMYLCASSLGPNYEQYFGPGTRLTVT.

The chain joins TRBV11-2 to TRBJ2-7; unclear D gene. The V gene's germline CDR1 is SGHAT and CDR2 FQNNGV. V gave up 7 bases and J gave up 2 bases, with 18 bases separating them. The CDR3 runs to 15 residues. The CDR3 region has the DNA TGTGCCAGCAAAATAGCCGAAGGTTCCCCCTACGAGCAGTACTTC. Its translation: CASKIAEGSPYEQYF.

There are a few counts of this clone. The chain combines TRBV11-2 with TRBJ1-1; 11 bases map to TRBD1. Germline CDR1 SGHAT, CDR2 FQNNGV. V dropped 5 bases and J dropped 6; count of bases not matched to a gene: 8. The CDR3 contains 15 residues. CDR3 nucleotides: TGTGCCAGCAGCCCTAGGACAGGGGGCGATTCTGAAGCTTTCTTT. Amino acid sequence: CASSPRTGGDSEAFF. Looking up the rest from reference TRBV11-2 and TRBJ1-1 gives the full variable domain: EAGVAQSPRYKIIEKRQSVAFWCNPISGHATLYWYQQILGQGPKLLIQFQNNGVVDDSQLPKDRFSAERLKGVDSTLKIQPAKLEDSAVYLCASSPRTGGDSEAFFGQGTRLTVV.

This clone was found a few times. The chain joins TRBV27 to TRBJ2-1, with TRBD2 matching 7 bases. CDR3 size: 15 residues. Germline assignment: CDR1 MNHEY and CDR2 SMNVEV (reference sequence). V shed 3 bases and J 2 bases; nucleotides not matched to a gene: 4. Here the CDR3 DNA reads TGTGCCAGCAGTTTTCTAGCGGAGCCCTACAATGAGCAGTTCTTC. It specifies CASSFLAEPYNEQFF.

This clone was seen just once. The chain is built from TRBV9 and TRBJ2-3, with D perhaps matching TRBD2 (5 bases). Germline CDR1 is SGDLS and CDR2 is YYNGEE. The CDR3 covers 16 residues. V lost 4 bases, J lost 0 bases, and 15 bases lay in between. The chain's CDR3 is CASSPRERLSTDTQYF. The CDR3 region has the DNA TGTGCCAGCAGCCCGAGGGAACGACTTAGCACAGATACGCAGTATTTT. Filled out from reference TRBV9 and TRBJ2-3, the complete variable domain reads DSGVTQTPKHLITATGQRVTLRCSPRSGDLSVYWYQQSLDQGLQFLIQYYNGEERAKGNILERFSAQQFPDLHSELNLSSLELGDSALYFCASSPRERLSTDTQYFGPGTRLTVL.

The sample holds a few counts of this clone. The chain joins TRBV15 to TRBJ2-3, with 11 positions matching TRBD1. The V and J ends lost 3 bases and 4 bases, in that order; junction bases with no gene match: 3. The CDR3 loop spans 15 amino acids. Germline V gene sequence: CDR1 LNHNV, CDR2 YYDKDF (reference sequence). The CDR3 reads CATSRDRGLPDTQYF. Here the CDR3 DNA reads TGTGCCACCAGCAGGGACAGGGGGCTCCCAGATACGCAGTATTTT.

On this clone: The junction does not match germline at one end; this may be a read error. At the DNA level, this CDR3 is encoded by other sequences in the same sample as well. This chain links TRBV6-5 with TRBJ1-5, with TRBD1 matching 12 bases. Per the germline V gene, CDR1 is MNHEY and CDR2 is SVGAGI. CDR3 length: 15 residues. The CDR3 loop reads CASSPGTGGNQPQHF. Written as DNA, the CDR3 is TGTGCCAGCAGCCCGGGGACAGGGGGCAACCAGCCCCAGCATTTT.

The chain is built from TRBV7-3 and TRBJ2-7, with 11 bases identical to TRBD1. V lost 5 bases, J lost 4 bases, and 4 bases stayed unmatched. Germline loops: CDR1 SGHTA, CDR2 FQGTGA. The CDR3 sequence is 14 residues long. The CDR3 DNA reads TGTGCCAGCAGCATCGGACAGGGGGCTTACGAGCAGTACTTC. Translation: CASSIGQGAYEQYF.

The chain couples TRBV5-4 to TRBJ1-1; no firm D call. Trimming took 3 bases from V and 2 from J, leaving 23 bases between them. Per the germline V gene, CDR1 is SGHNT and CDR2 is YYREEE (reference sequence). This CDR3 has 18 amino acids. Here the CDR3 reads CASSSANRGLGSNTEAFF. The CDR3 coding sequence is TGTGCCAGCAGCTCCGCGAACAGAGGGCTGGGGTCAAACACTGAAGCTTTCTTT.

The chain carries TRBV6-5 and TRBJ1-2, with a tentative D call TRBD1 (6 bases). V was shortened by 6 bases and J by 6 bases, with 14 bases between the two germline ends. Germline loops: CDR1 MNHEY, CDR2 SVGAGI. CDR3 length: 13 amino acids. Written as DNA, the CDR3 is TGTGCCAGCAGCTTTGACAGGACCGATGGCTACACCTTC. As protein: CASSFDRTDGYTF.

The chain is built from TRBV13 and TRBJ2-7, with 7 bases fitting TRBD2. CDR1 is PRHDT and CDR2 is FYEKMQ in the germline V gene (reference sequence). The CDR3 is 14 residues long. After removal of 5 bases from V and 0 bases from J, the junction contained 4 bases not matched to a gene. DNA of the CDR3: TGTGCCAGCAGCATCCGGGACTACTCCTACGAGCAGTACTTC. This sequence encodes CASSIRDYSYEQYF. The full variable domain, its missing parts supplied by reference TRBV13 and TRBJ2-7, is AAGVIQSPRHLIKEKRETATLKCYPIPRHDTVYWYQQGPGQDPQFLISFYEKMQSDKGSIPDRFSAQQFSDYHSELNMSSLELGDSALYFCASSIRDYSYEQYFGPGTRLTVT.

This clone occurred a few times. CDR3 region: CASSLGDSLETQYF. The CDR3 region has the DNA TGCGCCAGCAGCTTGGGAGACAGTTTGGAGACCCAGTACTTC. This chain uses TRBV5-1 with TRBJ2-5; D perhaps matches TRBD1 (5 bases). The V end lost 0 bases, the J end lost 5 bases, and 11 bases lay between the germline ends. From germline, CDR1 is SGHRS and CDR2 YFSETQ. The CDR3 sequence is 14 residues long.

Comments on this clone: The junction does not match germline at one end; this may be a read error. The chain joins TRBV2 to TRBJ1-2; D is unclear. In germline, CDR1 is SNHLY, CDR2 FYNNEI. This CDR3 has 13 amino acids. CDR3 bases: TGTGCCAGCATCGGTGGAGCTAACTATGGCCACACCTTC. It encodes CASIGGANYGHTF.